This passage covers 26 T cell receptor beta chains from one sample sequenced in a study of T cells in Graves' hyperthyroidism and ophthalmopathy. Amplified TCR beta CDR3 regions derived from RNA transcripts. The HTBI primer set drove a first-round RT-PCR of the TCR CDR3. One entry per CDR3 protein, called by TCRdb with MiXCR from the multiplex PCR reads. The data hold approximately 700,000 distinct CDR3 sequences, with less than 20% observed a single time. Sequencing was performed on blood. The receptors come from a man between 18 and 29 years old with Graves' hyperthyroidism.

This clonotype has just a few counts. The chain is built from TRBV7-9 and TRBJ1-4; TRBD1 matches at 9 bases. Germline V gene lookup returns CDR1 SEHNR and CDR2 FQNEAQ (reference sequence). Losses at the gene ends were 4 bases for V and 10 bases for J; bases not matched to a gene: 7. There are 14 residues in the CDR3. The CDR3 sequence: CASSWGQGGGKLFF. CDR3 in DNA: TGTGCCAGCAGCTGGGGACAGGGAGGTGGAAAACTGTTTTTT.

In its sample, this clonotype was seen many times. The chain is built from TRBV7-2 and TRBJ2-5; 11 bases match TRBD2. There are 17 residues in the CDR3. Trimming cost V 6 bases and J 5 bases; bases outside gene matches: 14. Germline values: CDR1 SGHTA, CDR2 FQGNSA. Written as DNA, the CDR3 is TGTGCCAGCAGTCATGAATTAGCGGGAGGGACTTCGGAGACCCAGTACTTC. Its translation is CASSHELAGGTSETQYF.

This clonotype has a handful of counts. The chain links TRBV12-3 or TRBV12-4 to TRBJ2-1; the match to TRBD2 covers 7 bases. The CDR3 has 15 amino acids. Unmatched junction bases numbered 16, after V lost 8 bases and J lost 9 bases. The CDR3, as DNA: TGTGCCAGCCGACTGGCGGGAGACCCCCGCGGTGAGCAGTTCTTC. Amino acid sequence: CASRLAGDPRGEQFF.

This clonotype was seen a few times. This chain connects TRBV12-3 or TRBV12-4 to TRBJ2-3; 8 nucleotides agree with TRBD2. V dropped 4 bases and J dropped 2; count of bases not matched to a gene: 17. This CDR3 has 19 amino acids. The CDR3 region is CASSSSWGQTSGPTDTQYF. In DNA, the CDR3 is TGTGCCAGCAGTTCCTCGTGGGGTCAAACTAGCGGACCCACAGATACGCAGTATTTT.

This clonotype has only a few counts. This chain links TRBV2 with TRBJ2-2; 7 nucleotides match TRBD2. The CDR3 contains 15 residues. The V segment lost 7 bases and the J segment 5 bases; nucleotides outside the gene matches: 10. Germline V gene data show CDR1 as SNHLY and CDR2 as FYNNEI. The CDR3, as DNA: TGTGCCAGCACCCAAGTCGGGGGGAAGACCGGGGAGCTGTTTTTT. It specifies CASTQVGGKTGELFF.

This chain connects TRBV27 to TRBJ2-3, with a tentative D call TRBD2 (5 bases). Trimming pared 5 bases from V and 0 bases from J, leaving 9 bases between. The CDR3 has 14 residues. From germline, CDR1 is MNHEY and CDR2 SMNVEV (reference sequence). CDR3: CASSVRVSTDTQYF. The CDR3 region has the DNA TGTGCCAGCAGTGTGCGGGTTAGCACAGATACGCAGTATTTT.

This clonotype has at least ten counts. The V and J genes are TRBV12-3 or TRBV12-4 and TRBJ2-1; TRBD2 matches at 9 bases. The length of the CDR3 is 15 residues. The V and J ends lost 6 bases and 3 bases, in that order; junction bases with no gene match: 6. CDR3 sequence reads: CASSRATSGYNEQFF. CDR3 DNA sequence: TGTGCCAGCAGCCGAGCGACTAGCGGCTACAATGAGCAGTTCTTC.

CDR3 DNA: TGTGCCATCAGTGACGTAAAGGGTGGAAATCAGCCCCAGCATTTT. It encodes CAISDVKGGNQPQHF. The V and J genes are TRBV10-3 and TRBJ1-5; D unclear. The CDR3 is 15 amino acids. Germline loops: CDR1 ENHRY, CDR2 SYGVKD. Trimming cost V 3 bases and J 4 bases, with 13 bases left between them.

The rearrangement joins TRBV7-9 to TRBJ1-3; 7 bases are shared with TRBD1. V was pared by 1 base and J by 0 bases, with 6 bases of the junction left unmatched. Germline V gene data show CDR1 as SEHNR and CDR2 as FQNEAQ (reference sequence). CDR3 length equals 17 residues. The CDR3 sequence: CASSLGVGQPSGNTIYF. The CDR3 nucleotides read TGTGCCAGCAGCTTAGGGGTGGGACAGCCCTCTGGAAACACCATATATTTT.

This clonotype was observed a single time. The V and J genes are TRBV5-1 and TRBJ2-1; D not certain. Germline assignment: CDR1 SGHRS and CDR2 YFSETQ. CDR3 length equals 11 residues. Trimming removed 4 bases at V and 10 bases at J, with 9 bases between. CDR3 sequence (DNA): TGCGCCAGCAGCATGGCTTTGGAGCAGTTCTTC. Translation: CASSMALEQFF.

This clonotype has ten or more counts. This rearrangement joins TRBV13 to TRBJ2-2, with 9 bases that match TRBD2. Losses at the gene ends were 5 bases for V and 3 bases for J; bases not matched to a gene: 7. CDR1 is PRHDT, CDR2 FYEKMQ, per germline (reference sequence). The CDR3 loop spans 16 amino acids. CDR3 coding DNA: TGTGCCAGCAGCCGAGGACAGCGGGAGGACACCGGGGAGCTGTTTTTT. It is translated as CASSRGQREDTGELFF.

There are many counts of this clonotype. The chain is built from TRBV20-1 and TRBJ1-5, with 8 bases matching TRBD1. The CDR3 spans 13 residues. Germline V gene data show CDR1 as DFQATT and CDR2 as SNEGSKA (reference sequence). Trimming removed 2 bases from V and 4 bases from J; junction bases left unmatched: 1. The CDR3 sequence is CSARTGGNQPQHF. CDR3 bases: TGCAGTGCTAGAACAGGGGGTAATCAGCCCCAGCATTTT.

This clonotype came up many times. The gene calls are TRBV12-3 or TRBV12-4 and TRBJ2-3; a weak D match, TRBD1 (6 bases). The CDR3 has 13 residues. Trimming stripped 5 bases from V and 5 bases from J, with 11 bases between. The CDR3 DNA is TGTGCCAGCAGTGACTCGACAGGAGATACGCAGTATTTT. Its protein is CASSDSTGDTQYF.

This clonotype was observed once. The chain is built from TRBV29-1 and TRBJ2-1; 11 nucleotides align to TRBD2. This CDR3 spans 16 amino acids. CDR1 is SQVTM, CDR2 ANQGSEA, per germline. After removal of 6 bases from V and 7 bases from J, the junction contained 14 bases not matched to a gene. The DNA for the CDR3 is TGCAGCGTGATGACCTTAGCGGGAGGGTTTGCGAATGAGCAGTTCTTC. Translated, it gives CSVMTLAGGFANEQFF.

The CDR3 loop reads CASSPFGTGDYEQYF. The CDR3 DNA follows: TGTGCCAGCAGTCCTTTCGGGACAGGGGATTACGAGCAGTACTTC. The chain has TRBV28 and TRBJ2-7; 10 bases map to TRBD1. The CDR3 is 15 amino acids. In germline, CDR1 is MDHEN, CDR2 SYDVKM. Trimming took 5 bases from V and 4 from J; bases not matched to a gene: 8. Full variable domain (remainder filled in from reference TRBV28 and TRBJ2-7): DVKVTQSSRYLVKRTGEKVFLECVQDMDHENMFWYRQDPGLGLRLIYFSYDVKMKEKGDIPEGYSVSREKKERFSLILESASTNQTSMYLCASSPFGTGDYEQYFGPGTRLTVT.

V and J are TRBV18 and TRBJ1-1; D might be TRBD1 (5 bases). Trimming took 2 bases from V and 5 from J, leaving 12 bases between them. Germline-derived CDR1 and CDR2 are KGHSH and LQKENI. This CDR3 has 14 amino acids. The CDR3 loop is CASSPVGLGTEAFF. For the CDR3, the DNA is TGTGCCAGCTCACCAGTGGGGCTGGGGACTGAAGCTTTCTTT.

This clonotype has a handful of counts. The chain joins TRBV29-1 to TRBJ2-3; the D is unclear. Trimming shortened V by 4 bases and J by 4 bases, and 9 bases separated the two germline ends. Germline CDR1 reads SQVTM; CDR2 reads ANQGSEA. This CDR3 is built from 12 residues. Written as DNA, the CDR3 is TGCAGCGTTGCAGGAGTCGCAGATACGCAGTATTTT. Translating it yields CSVAGVADTQYF.

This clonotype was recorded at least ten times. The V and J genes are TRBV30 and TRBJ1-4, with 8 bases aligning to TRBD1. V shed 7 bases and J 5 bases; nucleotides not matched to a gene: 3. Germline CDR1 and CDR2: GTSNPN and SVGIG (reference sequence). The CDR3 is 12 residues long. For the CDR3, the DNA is TGTGCCTCCGGGACAGGAAATGAAAAACTGTTTTTT. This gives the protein CASGTGNEKLFF.

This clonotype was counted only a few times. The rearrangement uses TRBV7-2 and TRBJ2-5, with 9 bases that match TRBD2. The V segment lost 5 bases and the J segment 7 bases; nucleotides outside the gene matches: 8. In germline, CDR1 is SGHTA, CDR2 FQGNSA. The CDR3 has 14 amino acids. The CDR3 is CASSPMTSGATQYF. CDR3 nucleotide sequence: TGTGCCAGCAGCCCCATGACTAGCGGTGCGACCCAGTACTTC.

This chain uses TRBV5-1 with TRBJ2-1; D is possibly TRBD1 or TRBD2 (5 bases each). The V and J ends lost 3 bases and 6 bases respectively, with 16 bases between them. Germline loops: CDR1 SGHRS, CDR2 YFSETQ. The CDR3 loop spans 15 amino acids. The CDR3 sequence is CASSSQGYGLNEQFF. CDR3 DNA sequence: TGCGCCAGCAGCTCGCAGGGCTACGGACTCAATGAGCAGTTCTTC.

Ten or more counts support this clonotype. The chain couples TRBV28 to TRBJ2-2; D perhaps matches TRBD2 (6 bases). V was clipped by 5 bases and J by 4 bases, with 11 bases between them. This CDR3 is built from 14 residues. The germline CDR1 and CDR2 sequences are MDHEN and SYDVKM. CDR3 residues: CASSPAGPTGELFF. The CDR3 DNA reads TGTGCCAGCAGTCCGGCGGGACCCACCGGGGAGCTGTTTTTT.

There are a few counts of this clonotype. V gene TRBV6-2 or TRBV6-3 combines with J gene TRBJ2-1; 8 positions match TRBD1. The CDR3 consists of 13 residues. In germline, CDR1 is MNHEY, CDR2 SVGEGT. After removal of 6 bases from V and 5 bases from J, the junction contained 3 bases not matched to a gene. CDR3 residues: CASRDRANNEQFF. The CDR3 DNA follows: TGTGCCAGCAGGGACAGGGCAAACAATGAGCAGTTCTTC.

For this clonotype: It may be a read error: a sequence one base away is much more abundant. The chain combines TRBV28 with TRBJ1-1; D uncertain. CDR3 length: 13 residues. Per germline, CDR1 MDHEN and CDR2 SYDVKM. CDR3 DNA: TGTGCCAGCAGTCCTCACAGAACAACTGAAGCTCTCTTT. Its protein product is CASSPHRTTEALF.

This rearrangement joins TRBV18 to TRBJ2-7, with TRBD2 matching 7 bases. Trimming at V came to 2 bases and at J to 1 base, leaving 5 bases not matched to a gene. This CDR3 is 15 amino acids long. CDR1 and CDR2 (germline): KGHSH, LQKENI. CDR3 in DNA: TGTGCCAGCTCACCATTGCGGGAGATGTCCTACGAGCAGTACTTC. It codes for CASSPLREMSYEQYF.

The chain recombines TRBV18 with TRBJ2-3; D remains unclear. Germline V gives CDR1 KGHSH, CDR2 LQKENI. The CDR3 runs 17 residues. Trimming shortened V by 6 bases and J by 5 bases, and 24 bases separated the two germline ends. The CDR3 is CASSPQEGNPVGDTQYF. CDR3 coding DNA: TGTGCCAGCTCCCCCCAGGAAGGTAACCCGGTAGGAGATACGCAGTATTTT.

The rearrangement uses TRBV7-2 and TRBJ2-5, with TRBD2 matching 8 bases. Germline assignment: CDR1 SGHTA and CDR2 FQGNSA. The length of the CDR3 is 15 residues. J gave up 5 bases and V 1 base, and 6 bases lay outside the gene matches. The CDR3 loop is CASSLVTGGPETQYF. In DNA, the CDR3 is TGTGCCAGCAGCTTAGTCACGGGAGGGCCGGAGACCCAGTACTTC.